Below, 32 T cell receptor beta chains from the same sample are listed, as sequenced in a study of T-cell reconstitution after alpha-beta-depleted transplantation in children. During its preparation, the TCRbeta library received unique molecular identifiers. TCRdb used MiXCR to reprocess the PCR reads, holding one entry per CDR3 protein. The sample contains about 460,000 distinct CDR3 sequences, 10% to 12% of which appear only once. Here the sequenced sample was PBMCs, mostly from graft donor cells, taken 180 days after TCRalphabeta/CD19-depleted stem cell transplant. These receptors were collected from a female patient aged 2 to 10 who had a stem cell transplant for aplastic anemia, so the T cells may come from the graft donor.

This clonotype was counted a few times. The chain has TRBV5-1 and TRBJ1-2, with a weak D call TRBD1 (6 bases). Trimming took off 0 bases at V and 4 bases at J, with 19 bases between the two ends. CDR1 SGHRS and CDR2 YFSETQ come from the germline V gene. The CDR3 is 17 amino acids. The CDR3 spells CASSLEALQGLLYGYTF. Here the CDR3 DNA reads TGCGCCAGCAGCTTGGAGGCTCTGCAGGGGCTCCTCTATGGCTACACCTTC. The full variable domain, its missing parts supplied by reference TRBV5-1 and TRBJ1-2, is KAGVTQTPRYLIKTRGQQVTLSCSPISGHRSVSWYQQTPGQGLQFLFEYFSETQRNKGNFPGRFSGRQFSNSRSEMNVSTLELGDSALYLCASSLEALQGLLYGYTFGSGTRLTVV.

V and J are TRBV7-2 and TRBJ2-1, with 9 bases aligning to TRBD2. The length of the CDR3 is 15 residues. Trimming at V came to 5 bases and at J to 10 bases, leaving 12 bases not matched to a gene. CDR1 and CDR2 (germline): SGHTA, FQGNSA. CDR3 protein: CASSPAGGRAREQFF. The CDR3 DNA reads TGTGCCAGCAGCCCAGCGGGCGGGAGGGCCAGGGAGCAGTTCTTC.

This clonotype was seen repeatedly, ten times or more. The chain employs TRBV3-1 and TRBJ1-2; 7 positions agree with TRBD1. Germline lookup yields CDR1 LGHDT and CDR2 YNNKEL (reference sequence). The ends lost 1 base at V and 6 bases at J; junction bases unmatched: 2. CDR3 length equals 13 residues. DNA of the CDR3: TGTGCCAGCAGCCAAGGACAGGGTGATGGCTACACCTTC. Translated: CASSQGQGDGYTF.

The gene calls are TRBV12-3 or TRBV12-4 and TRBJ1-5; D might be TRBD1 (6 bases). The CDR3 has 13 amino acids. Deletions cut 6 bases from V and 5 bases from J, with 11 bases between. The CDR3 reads CASSWTVDQPQHF. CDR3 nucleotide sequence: TGTGCCAGCAGCTGGACAGTTGATCAGCCCCAGCATTTT.

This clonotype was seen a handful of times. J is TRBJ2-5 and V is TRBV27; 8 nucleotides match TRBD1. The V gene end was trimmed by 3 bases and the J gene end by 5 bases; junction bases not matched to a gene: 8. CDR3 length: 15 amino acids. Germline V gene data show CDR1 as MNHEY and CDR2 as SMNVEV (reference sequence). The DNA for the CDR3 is TGTGCCAGCAGTTTCTCAGGGGGCGCCGGGGAGACCCAGTACTTC. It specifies CASSFSGGAGETQYF.

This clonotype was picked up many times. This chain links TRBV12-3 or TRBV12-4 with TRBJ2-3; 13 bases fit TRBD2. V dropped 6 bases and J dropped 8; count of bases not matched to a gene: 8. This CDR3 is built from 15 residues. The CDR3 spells CASRGLAGRLGTQYF. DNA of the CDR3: TGTGCCAGCAGGGGACTAGCGGGGCGCCTGGGTACGCAGTATTTT.

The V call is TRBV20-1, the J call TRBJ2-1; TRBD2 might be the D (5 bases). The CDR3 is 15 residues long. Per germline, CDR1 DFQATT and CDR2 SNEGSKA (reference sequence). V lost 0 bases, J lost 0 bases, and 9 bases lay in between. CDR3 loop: CSAREEGRSYNEQFF. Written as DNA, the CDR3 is TGCAGTGCTAGAGAAGAGGGCCGCTCCTACAATGAGCAGTTCTTC.

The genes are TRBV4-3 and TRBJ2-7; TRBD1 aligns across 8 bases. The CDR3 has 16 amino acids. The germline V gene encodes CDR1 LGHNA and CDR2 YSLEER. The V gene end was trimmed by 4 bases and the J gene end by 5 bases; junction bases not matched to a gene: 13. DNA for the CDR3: TGCGCCAGCAGCCTGGGACCGGACAGGGCTTTGCACGAGCAGTACTTC. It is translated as CASSLGPDRALHEQYF.

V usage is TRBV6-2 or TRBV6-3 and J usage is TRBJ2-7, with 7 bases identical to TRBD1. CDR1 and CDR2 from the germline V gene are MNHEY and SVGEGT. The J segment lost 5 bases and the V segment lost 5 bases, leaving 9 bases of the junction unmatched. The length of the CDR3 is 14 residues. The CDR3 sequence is CASSVDRAPNEQYF. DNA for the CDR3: TGTGCCAGCAGTGTCGACAGGGCACCCAACGAGCAGTACTTC.

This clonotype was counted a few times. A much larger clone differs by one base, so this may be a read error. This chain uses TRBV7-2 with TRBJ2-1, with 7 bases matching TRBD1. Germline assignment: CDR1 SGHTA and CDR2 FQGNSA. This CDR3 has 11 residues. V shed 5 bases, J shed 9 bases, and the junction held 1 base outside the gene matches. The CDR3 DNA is TGTGCCAGCAGCCCAGGGGGTGAGCAGTTCTTC. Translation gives CASSPGGEQFF.

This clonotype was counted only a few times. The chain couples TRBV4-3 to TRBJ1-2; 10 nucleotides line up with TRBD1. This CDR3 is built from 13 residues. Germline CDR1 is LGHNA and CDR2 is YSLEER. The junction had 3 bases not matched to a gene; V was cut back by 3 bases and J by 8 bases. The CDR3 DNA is TGCGCCAGCAGCCACGGGACAGGGGACGGCTACACCTTC. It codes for CASSHGTGDGYTF.

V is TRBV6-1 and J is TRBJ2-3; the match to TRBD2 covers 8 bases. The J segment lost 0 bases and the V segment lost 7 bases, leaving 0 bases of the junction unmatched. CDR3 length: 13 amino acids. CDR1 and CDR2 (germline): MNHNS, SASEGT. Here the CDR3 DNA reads TGTGCCAGCAAGCGGGAGAGCACAGATACGCAGTATTTT. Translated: CASKRESTDTQYF.

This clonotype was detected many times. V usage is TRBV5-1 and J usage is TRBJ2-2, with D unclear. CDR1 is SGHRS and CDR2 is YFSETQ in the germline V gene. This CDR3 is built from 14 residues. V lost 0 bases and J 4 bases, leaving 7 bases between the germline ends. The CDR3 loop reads CASSLVRRTGELFF. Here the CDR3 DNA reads TGCGCCAGCAGCTTGGTTCGGCGCACCGGGGAGCTGTTTTTT.

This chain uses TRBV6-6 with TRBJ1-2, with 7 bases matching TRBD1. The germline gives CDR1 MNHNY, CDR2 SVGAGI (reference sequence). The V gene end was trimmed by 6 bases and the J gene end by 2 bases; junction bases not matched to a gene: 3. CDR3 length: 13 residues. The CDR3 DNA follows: TGTGCCAGCAGAAGGGACAGCAACTATGGCTACACCTTC. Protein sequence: CASRRDSNYGYTF.

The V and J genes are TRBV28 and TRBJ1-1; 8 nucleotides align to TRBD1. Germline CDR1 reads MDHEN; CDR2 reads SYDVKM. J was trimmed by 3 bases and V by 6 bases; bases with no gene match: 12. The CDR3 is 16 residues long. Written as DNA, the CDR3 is TGTGCCAGCAGCCACCAGGACAGGGTAGGGGACACTGAAGCTTTCTTT. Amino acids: CASSHQDRVGDTEAFF. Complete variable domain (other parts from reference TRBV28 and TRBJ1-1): DVKVTQSSRYLVKRTGEKVFLECVQDMDHENMFWYRQDPGLGLRLIYFSYDVKMKEKGDIPEGYSVSREKKERFSLILESASTNQTSMYLCASSHQDRVGDTEAFFGQGTRLTVV.

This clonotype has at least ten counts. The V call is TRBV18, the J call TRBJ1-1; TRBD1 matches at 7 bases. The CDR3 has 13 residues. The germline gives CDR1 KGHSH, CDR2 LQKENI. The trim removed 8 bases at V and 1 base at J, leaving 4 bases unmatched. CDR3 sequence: CASSRQGNTEAFF. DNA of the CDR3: TGTGCCAGCAGCCGACAGGGGAACACTGAAGCTTTCTTT.

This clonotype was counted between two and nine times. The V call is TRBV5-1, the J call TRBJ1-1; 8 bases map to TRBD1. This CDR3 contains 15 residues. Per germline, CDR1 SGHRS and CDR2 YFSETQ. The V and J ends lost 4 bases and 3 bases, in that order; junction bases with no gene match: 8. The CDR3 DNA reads TGCGCCAGCAGCCATGGACAGGGATGGGACACTGAAGCTTTCTTT. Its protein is CASSHGQGWDTEAFF. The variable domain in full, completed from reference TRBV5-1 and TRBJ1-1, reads KAGVTQTPRYLIKTRGQQVTLSCSPISGHRSVSWYQQTPGQGLQFLFEYFSETQRNKGNFPGRFSGRQFSNSRSEMNVSTLELGDSALYLCASSHGQGWDTEAFFGQGTRLTVV.

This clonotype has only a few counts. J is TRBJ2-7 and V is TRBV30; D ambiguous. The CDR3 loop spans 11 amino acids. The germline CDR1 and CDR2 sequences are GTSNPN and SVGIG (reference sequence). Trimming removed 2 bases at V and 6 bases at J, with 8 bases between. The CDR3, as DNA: TGTGCCTGGAGTAACGGCCCCGAGCAGTACTTC. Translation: CAWSNGPEQYF.

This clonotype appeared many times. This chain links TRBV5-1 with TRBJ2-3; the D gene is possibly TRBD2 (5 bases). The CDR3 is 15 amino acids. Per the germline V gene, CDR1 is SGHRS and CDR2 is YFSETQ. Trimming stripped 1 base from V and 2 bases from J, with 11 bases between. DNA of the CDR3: TGCGCCAGCAGCTTGATTACTAGTCTCACAGATACGCAGTATTTT. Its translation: CASSLITSLTDTQYF. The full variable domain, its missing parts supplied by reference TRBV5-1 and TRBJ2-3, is KAGVTQTPRYLIKTRGQQVTLSCSPISGHRSVSWYQQTPGQGLQFLFEYFSETQRNKGNFPGRFSGRQFSNSRSEMNVSTLELGDSALYLCASSLITSLTDTQYFGPGTRLTVL.

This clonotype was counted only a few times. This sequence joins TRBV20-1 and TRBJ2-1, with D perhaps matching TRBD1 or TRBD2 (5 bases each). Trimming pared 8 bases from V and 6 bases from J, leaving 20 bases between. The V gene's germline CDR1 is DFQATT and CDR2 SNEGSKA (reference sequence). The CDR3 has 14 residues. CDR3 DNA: TGCAGTCACCCGAACCGCGTTGGGGGCAATGAGCAGTTCTTC. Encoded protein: CSHPNRVGGNEQFF.

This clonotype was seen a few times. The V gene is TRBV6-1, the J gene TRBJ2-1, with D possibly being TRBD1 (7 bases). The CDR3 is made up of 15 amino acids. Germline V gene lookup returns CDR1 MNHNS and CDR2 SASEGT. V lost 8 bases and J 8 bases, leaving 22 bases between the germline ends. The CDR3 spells CASCGGGQGRDEQFF. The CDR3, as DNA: TGTGCCAGCTGTGGAGGGGGCCAAGGACGTGATGAGCAGTTCTTC.

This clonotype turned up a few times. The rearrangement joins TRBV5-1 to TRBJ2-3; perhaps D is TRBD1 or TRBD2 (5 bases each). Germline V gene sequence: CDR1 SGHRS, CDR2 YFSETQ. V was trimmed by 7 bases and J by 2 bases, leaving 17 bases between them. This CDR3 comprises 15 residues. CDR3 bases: TGCGCCAGCCGCATAGGGACGGGGCCCACAGATACGCAGTATTTT. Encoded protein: CASRIGTGPTDTQYF.

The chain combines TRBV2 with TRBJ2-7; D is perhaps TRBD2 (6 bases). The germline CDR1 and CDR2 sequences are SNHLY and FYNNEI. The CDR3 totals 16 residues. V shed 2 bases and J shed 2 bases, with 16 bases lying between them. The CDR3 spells CASSEWQPGLPYEQYF. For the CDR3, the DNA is TGTGCCAGCAGTGAATGGCAGCCGGGACTGCCCTACGAGCAGTACTTC.

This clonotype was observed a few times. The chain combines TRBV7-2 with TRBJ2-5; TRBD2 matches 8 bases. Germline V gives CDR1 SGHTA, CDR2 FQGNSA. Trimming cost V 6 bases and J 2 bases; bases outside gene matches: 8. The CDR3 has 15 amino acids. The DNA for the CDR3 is TGTGCCAGCAGAAGGAGGACGGGAGGGCAAGAGACCCAGTACTTC. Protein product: CASRRRTGGQETQYF.

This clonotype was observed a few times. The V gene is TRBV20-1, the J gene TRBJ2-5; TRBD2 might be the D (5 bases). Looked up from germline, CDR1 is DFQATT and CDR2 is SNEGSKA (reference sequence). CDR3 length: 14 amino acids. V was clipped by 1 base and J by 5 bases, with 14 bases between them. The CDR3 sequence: CSARVTVPGETQYF. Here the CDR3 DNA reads TGCAGTGCTAGAGTTACAGTTCCGGGGGAGACCCAGTACTTC.

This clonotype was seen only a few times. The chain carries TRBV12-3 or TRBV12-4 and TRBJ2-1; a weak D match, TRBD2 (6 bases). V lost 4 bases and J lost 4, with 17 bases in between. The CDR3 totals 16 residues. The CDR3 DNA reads TGTGCCAGCAGTTCCCCATTCGGGACTTCTTACAATGAGCAGTTCTTC. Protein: CASSSPFGTSYNEQFF.

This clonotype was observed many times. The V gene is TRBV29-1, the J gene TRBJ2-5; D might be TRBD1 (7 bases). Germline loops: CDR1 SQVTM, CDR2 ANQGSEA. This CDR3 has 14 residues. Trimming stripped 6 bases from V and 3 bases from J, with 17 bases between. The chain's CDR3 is CSVWRDSRKETQYF. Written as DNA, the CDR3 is TGCAGCGTGTGGAGGGACAGCAGAAAAGAGACCCAGTACTTC.

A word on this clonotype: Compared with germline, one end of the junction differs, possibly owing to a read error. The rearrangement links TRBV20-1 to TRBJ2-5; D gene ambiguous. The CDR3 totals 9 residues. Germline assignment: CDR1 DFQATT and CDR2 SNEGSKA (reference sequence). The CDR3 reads CSASGIGWF. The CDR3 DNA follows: TGCAGTGCTAGTGGAATCGGTTGGTTC.

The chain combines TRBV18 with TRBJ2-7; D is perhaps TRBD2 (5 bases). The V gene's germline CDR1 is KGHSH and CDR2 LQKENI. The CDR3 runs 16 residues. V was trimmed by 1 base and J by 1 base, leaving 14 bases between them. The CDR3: CASSPRVGEGSYEQYF. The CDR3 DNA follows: TGTGCCAGCTCACCACGGGTCGGGGAAGGTTCCTACGAGCAGTACTTC.

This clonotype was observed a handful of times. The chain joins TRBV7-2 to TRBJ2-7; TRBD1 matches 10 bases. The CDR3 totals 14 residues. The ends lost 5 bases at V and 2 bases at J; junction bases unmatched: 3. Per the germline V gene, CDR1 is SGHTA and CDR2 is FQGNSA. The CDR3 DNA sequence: TGTGCCAGCAGCCACGGGACAGGGGCCTACGAGCAGTACTTC. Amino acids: CASSHGTGAYEQYF.

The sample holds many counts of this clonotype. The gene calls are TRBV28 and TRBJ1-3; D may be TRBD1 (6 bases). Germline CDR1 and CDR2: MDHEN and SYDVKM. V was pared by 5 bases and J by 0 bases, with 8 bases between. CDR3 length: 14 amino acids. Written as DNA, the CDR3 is TGTGCCAGCAGTACCAGGGGCTCTGGAAACACCATATATTTT. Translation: CASSTRGSGNTIYF.

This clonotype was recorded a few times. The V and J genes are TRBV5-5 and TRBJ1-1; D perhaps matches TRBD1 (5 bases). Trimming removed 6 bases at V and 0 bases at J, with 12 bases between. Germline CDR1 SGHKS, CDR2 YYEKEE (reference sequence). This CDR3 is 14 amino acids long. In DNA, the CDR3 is TGTGCCAGCAAGGCAGGGATGATGAACACTGAAGCTTTCTTT. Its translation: CASKAGMMNTEAFF.